Described below is a single T cell receptor (beta chain) sequence and its context. The CDR3 consists of 16 residues. Trimming cost V 5 bases and J 7 bases; bases outside gene matches: 15. Germline V gene sequence: CDR1 SNHLY, CDR2 FYNNEI. This sample stems from a study of blood T cell repertoires in COVID-19. Study-wide context: COVID-19 samples from acute and convalescent phases originated in the United States, Italy and Spain.

Original handling: It was from reference gene primer amplification that nucleated cell counts were estimated. Method: immunoSEQ multiplex PCR; TCRdb's copy keeps in-frame clones and lacks some. V and J calls and clone size are given by that table; D and trimming were obtained from the DNA. The sample has about 200,000 clones, 65% to 85% seen once; the top ten hold 10%. This chain connects TRBV2 to TRBJ2-7, with TRBD1 matching over 9 bases. This TCR came from a woman older than 75 with acute or convalescent COVID-19. Material for sequencing was peripheral blood. The CDR3 spells CASSLTGGPGAKEQYF. CDR3 nucleotides: TGTGCCAGCAGTTTAACAGGGGGCCCTGGCGCTAAGGAGCAGTACTTC.